Presented here are 32 T cell receptor beta chains from one specimen sequenced in a study of T cell clonality in common variable immunodeficiency. Libraries were prepared by immunoSEQ multiplex PCR; TCRdb keeps only in-frame clonotypes and omits some of them. The data list about 42,000 clones, none observed once; about 1.9% falls to the top ten. Sequencing was performed on peripheral blood mononuclear cells. The receptor set was obtained from a person aged 18-70 years in good health.

A word on this clone: Read data end 3 residues before the CDR3 end; the end is taken from the germline J gene. J is TRBJ2-3 and V is TRBV25-1; perhaps TRBD1 as D (6 bases). The germline gives CDR1 MGHDK, CDR2 SYGVNS. V lost 4 bases to trimming and J lost 3 bases, with 17 bases between them. This CDR3 spans 16 amino acids. The sequenced CDR3 bases are TGTGCCAGCAGTGGCCCCTCAGGGGCTCCAACAGATACG. This codes for CASSGPSGAPTDT. Given in full, the CDR3 is CASSGPSGAPTDTQYF.

A word on this clone: This may be a read error: a much more frequent sequence differs by one nucleotide. The sequence runs out 3 residues before the end of the CDR3; the remainder is reconstructed from the germline J gene. This rearrangement joins TRBV6-1 to TRBJ2-3; TRBD2 agrees at 7 bases. This CDR3 region has 14 residues. Germline CDR1 is MNHNS and CDR2 is SASEGT. This CDR3 is CASSEGGAGQPQYF. Incomplete CDR3 DNA: TGTGCCAGCAGTGAGGGAGGGGCCGGGCAGCCG.

This clone was counted ten times or more. The missing CDR3 end, 3 residues past where the read stops, is filled in from the germline J gene. V gene TRBV11-2 combines with J gene TRBJ2-2, with a weak D call TRBD1 (7 bases). The CDR3 is made up of 15 amino acids. V was trimmed by 3 bases and J by 7 bases, leaving 15 bases between them. Germline CDR1 and CDR2: SGHAT and FQNNGV. The CDR3 reads CASSFMAGGIGELFF. The covered CDR3 bases are TGTGCCAGCAGCTTTATGGCAGGGGGGATCGGGGAG.

This clone was counted at least ten times. The CDR3 extends 3 residues past the end of the read, so its final part is completed from the germline J gene. The J gene is TRBJ1-1, the V gene TRBV7-6; no clear D. The germline V gene encodes CDR1 SGHVS and CDR2 FNYEAQ. This CDR3 comprises 14 residues. Trimming stripped 1 base from V and 0 bases from J, with 6 bases between. Partial CDR3 DNA: TGTGCCAGCAGCTTAGGGGCGTTGAACACTGAA. It is translated as CASSLGALNTE. The full CDR3 protein reads CASSLGALNTEAFF.

Worth noting for this clone: It may be a read error: a sequence one base away is much more abundant. The CDR3 is cut off 3 residues early in the read; its end comes from the germline J gene. The chain joins TRBV7-4 to TRBJ2-3; TRBD2 matches 11 bases. The CDR3 totals 18 residues. The germline CDR1 and CDR2 sequences are SGHVT and SQSDAQ. This chain's CDR3 is CAGSLAASGGPSADTQYF. The DNA read from the CDR3 is TGTGCCGGCAGCTTAGCGGCTAGCGGGGGGCCGAGTGCAGATACG.

In this sample, this clone turned up many times. The DNA read from the CDR3 is TGCGCCAGCAGCGACCTACAGGGGGCGCGAAGAACTGAA. It is translated as CASSDLQGARRTE. The entire CDR3 reads CASSDLQGARRTEAFF. This sequence joins TRBV5-1 and TRBJ1-1, with 9 bases fitting TRBD1. The missing CDR3 end, 3 residues past where the read stops, is filled in from the germline J gene. CDR1 and CDR2 (germline): SGHRS, YFSETQ. The CDR3 covers 16 residues. Unmatched junction bases numbered 12, after V lost 4 bases and J lost 5 bases.

This clone was counted ten times or more. The read ends 3 residues early relative to the CDR3; the germline J gene fills the gap. The chain uses TRBV5-1 and TRBJ2-7; D is tentatively TRBD1 or TRBD2 (7 bases each). This CDR3 is built from 15 residues. V was cut by 2 bases and J by 2 bases, with 14 bases left in between. Germline CDR1 and CDR2: SGHRS and YFSETQ. Incomplete CDR3 DNA: TGCGCCAGCAGCTTAGCGGGACAGCAAACCTACGAG. Residues: CASSLAGQQTYE. The CDR3, in full, reads CASSLAGQQTYEQYF.

Many counts were recorded for this clone. The CDR3 reads CASSLVDRVAGELFF. The sequenced CDR3 bases are TGTGCCAGCAGCTTAGTGGACAGGGTTGCCGGGGAG. V gene TRBV7-2 combines with J gene TRBJ2-2; 8 positions match TRBD1. Sequencing ends 3 residues short of the CDR3 end; the germline J gene provides the rest. V gave up 1 base and J gave up 6 bases; unmatched junction bases: 4. The germline V gene has CDR1 SGHTA and CDR2 FQGNSA. This CDR3 region has 15 residues.

This clone has a count of ten or more. Read coverage stops 3 residues before the CDR3 terminus; the germline J gene supplies the remainder. The J gene is TRBJ2-3, the V gene TRBV19, with 10 positions matching TRBD2. The junction had 6 bases not matched to a gene; V was cut back by 5 bases and J by 1 base. Germline values: CDR1 LNHDA, CDR2 SQIVND (reference sequence). There are 16 residues in the CDR3. Incomplete CDR3 DNA: TGTGCCAGTAGTGGTTCCAGCGGGAGGGGCACAGATACG. The encoded protein is CASSGSSGRGTDT. The CDR3, in full, reads CASSGSSGRGTDTQYF.

There are many counts of this clone. The read halts 3 residues ahead of the CDR3 end, with the missing end drawn from the germline J gene. The chain uses TRBV19 and TRBJ1-5; 8 positions agree with TRBD1. Germline V gene data show CDR1 as LNHDA and CDR2 as SQIVND (reference sequence). This CDR3 spans 17 amino acids. The trim removed 5 bases at V and 0 bases at J, leaving 9 bases unmatched. The CDR3 loop reads CASSATGGGNSNQPQHF. CDR3 DNA (partial): TGTGCCAGTAGTGCTACAGGGGGGGGCAATAGCAATCAGCCC.

This clone was counted at least ten times. Read sequence stops 3 residues before the CDR3 end, and the germline J gene provides the missing end. This chain joins TRBV18 and TRBJ1-5, with 10 bases identical to TRBD1. The CDR3 has 15 amino acids. Unmatched junction bases numbered 5, after V lost 3 bases and J lost 6 bases. CDR1 KGHSH and CDR2 LQKENI come from the germline V gene. The CDR3 region is CASSPGQGPFQPQHF. The CDR3 bases that were read are TGTGCCAGCTCACCGGGACAGGGGCCGTTTCAGCCC.

At least ten counts were recorded for this clone. The CDR3 is cut off 3 residues early in the read; its end comes from the germline J gene. V gene TRBV5-1 combines with J gene TRBJ2-1, with D perhaps TRBD2 (6 bases). The CDR3 has 15 residues. Trimming took 0 bases from V and 4 from J, leaving 11 bases between them. Germline V gene data show CDR1 as SGHRS and CDR2 as YFSETQ. CDR3 DNA, as far as it was read: TGCGCCAGCAGCTTGGTGGGCGGGGCGTACAATGAG. Its protein product is CASSLVGGAYNE. The whole CDR3 sequence reads CASSLVGGAYNEQFF.

This clone appeared many times. The missing CDR3 end, 3 residues past where the read stops, is filled in from the germline J gene. The V gene is TRBV5-6, the J gene TRBJ1-1; tentative D call: TRBD1 (5 bases). This CDR3 is 12 amino acids long. Per germline, CDR1 SGHDT and CDR2 YYEEEE. CDR3 bases read: TGTGCCAGCAGCTTGGAGACAGTAGAA. Translation gives CASSLETVE. The entire CDR3 reads CASSLETVEAFF.

A few counts support this clone. The read terminates 3 residues before the CDR3 end, so the remaining end is supplied by the germline J gene. The chain is built from TRBV5-1 and TRBJ2-3; 7 bases are shared with TRBD2. CDR3 size: 16 residues. Trimming at V came to 3 bases and at J to 4 bases, leaving 11 bases not matched to a gene. Germline V CDR1 and CDR2: SGHRS, YFSETQ. Incomplete CDR3 DNA: TGCGCCAGCAGCTCCCCTGGGGGGGGGAGGGCAGATACG. Its protein is CASSSPGGGRADT. The full CDR3 sequence reads CASSSPGGGRADTQYF.

This clone was seen ten or more times. The CDR3 extends 3 residues past the end of the read, so its final part is completed from the germline J gene. The chain links TRBV14 to TRBJ2-4, with unresolved D. The CDR3 is 15 residues long. V was cut by 0 bases and J by 4 bases, with 10 bases left in between. Per germline, CDR1 SGHDN and CDR2 FVKESK. The sequenced CDR3 bases are TGTGCCAGCAGCCAAGAGCGGCAGACGAAAAACATT. Its protein is CASSQERQTKNI. The full CDR3 is CASSQERQTKNIQYF.

This clone was counted at least ten times. The CDR3 end lies 3 residues beyond the end of the read and is filled in from the germline J gene. This chain links TRBV4-2 with TRBJ2-2; D remains unclear. Germline CDR1 and CDR2: LGHNA and YNFKEQ. The CDR3 covers 14 residues. V was cut by 6 bases and J by 4 bases, with 12 bases left in between. The DNA read from the CDR3 is TGTGCCAGCAGAGTAGTCCGTGGCACCGGGGAG. Encoded protein: CASRVVRGTGE. The whole CDR3 is CASRVVRGTGELFF.

This clone was recorded at least ten times. The read falls 3 residues short of the CDR3 end, and the missing part is taken from the germline J gene. V usage is TRBV30 and J usage is TRBJ2-7; D is unresolved. CDR3 length: 11 residues. Trimming stripped 0 bases from V and 5 bases from J, with 5 bases between. CDR1 is GTSNPN, CDR2 SVGIG, per germline (reference sequence). The CDR3 DNA, read in part, is TGTGCCTGGAGTGTACGGGACGAG. This encodes CAWSVRDE. In full, the CDR3 is CAWSVRDEQYF.

This clone was counted ten times or more. This CDR3 is CSARNSGDSYEQYF. The covered CDR3 bases are TGCAGTGCTAGAAATAGCGGGGACTCCTACGAG. The chain is built from TRBV20-1 and TRBJ2-7; TRBD2 aligns across 8 bases. The read terminates 3 residues before the CDR3 end, so the remaining end is supplied by the germline J gene. Per germline, CDR1 DFQATT and CDR2 SNEGSKA (reference sequence). V shed 2 bases and J 0 bases; nucleotides not matched to a gene: 3. This CDR3 contains 14 residues.

This clone was recorded at least ten times. The read is 3 residues too short to cover the CDR3 end, so that end is filled in from the germline J gene. The chain has TRBV2 and TRBJ1-6; tentatively, D is TRBD1 (6 bases). CDR3 size: 13 residues. V was trimmed by 4 bases and J by 10 bases, leaving 11 bases between them. Germline V lookup: CDR1 SNHLY, CDR2 FYNNEI. CDR3 bases read: TGTGCCAGCAGTGTGGGGGCACGGTCACCC. This sequence encodes CASSVGARSP. The whole CDR3 reads CASSVGARSPLHF.

This clone was seen repeatedly, ten times or more. The read falls 3 residues short of the CDR3 end, and the missing part is taken from the germline J gene. The chain recombines TRBV5-1 with TRBJ1-2; D gene uncertain. The CDR3 spans 15 residues. Trimming left V 0 bases short and J 6 bases short, with 15 bases between. Germline V gene sequence: CDR1 SGHRS, CDR2 YFSETQ. The CDR3 protein is CASSLVQAAMDGYTF. The covered CDR3 bases are TGCGCCAGCAGCTTGGTCCAGGCCGCTATGGATGGC.

This clone has a count of ten or more. From the germline J gene comes the end of the CDR3, since the read stops 3 residues before it. The chain employs TRBV7-9 and TRBJ2-5; TRBD1 agrees at 8 bases. Germline CDR1 is SEHNR and CDR2 is FQNEAQ (reference sequence). The CDR3 loop spans 15 amino acids. Trimming at V came to 5 bases and at J to 1 base, leaving 6 bases not matched to a gene. The covered CDR3 bases are TGTGCCAGCAGCCGGACAGGGATGAGCCAAGAGACC. This gives the protein CASSRTGMSQET. The entire CDR3 reads CASSRTGMSQETQYF.

Concerning this clone itself: The missing CDR3 end, 3 residues past where the read stops, is filled in from the germline J gene. This sequence joins TRBV7-2 and TRBJ2-1; D not resolved. The CDR3 has 12 amino acids. V was shortened by 5 bases and J by 8 bases, with 10 bases between the two germline ends. Per the germline V gene, CDR1 is SGHTA and CDR2 is FQGNSA. Partial CDR3 DNA: TGTGCCAGCAGCCTTATTACGGATGAG. Amino acid sequence: CASSLITDE. The whole CDR3 region reads CASSLITDEQFF.

This clone was counted many times. The CDR3 end lies 3 residues beyond the end of the read and is filled in from the germline J gene. The chain carries TRBV19 and TRBJ2-7; 15 bases are shared with TRBD2. The CDR3 runs 17 residues. Trimming removed 6 bases from V and 0 bases from J; junction bases left unmatched: 6. CDR1 is LNHDA, CDR2 SQIVND, per germline (reference sequence). CDR3 in amino acids: CASSRGLAGGSSYEQYF. Incomplete CDR3 DNA: TGTGCCAGTAGCCGAGGACTAGCGGGAGGGAGCTCCTACGAG.

In this sample, this clone turned up many times. The CDR3 is cut off 3 residues early in the read; its end comes from the germline J gene. V gene TRBV20-1 combines with J gene TRBJ1-1; tentatively, D is TRBD1 (5 bases). This CDR3 has 12 amino acids. Germline V gene data show CDR1 as DFQATT and CDR2 as SNEGSKA (reference sequence). V was shortened by 4 bases and J by 5 bases, with 11 bases between the two germline ends. The CDR3 is CSATWGGTEAFF. The sequenced CDR3 bases are TGCAGTGCTACCTGGGGCGGAACTGAA.

This clone was counted a few times. The CDR3 end is not reached by the read, which stops 3 residues before it; the germline J gene fills it in. This chain joins TRBV11-1 and TRBJ2-7; the D gene is possibly TRBD1 (5 bases). CDR1 SGHAT and CDR2 FQDESV come from the germline V gene (reference sequence). The CDR3 length is 12 residues. Trimming left V 1 base short and J 5 bases short, with 6 bases between. CDR3 DNA, as far as it was read: TGTGCCAGCAGCTTAGAGGGGAACGAG. It is translated as CASSLEGNE. The entire CDR3 sequence reads CASSLEGNEQYF. Combining the CDR3 with reference TRBV11-1 and TRBJ2-7 gives the whole variable domain EAEVAQSPRYKITEKSQAVAFWCDPISGHATLYWYRQILGQGPELLVQFQDESVVDDSQLPKDRFSAERLKGVDSTLKIQPAELGDSAMYLCASSLEGNEQYFGPGTRLTVT.

The table lists this clone with many counts. The CDR3 end is not reached by the read, which stops 3 residues before it; the germline J gene fills it in. The chain couples TRBV19 to TRBJ2-7, with 10 nucleotides matching TRBD2. The CDR3 extends over 14 amino acids. Germline CDR1 and CDR2: LNHDA and SQIVND (reference sequence). The trim removed 1 base at V and 3 bases at J, leaving 0 bases unmatched. CDR3 protein: CASSIVAGGYEQYF. The DNA read from the CDR3 is TGTGCCAGTAGTATAGTAGCGGGGGGCTACGAG.

This clone appeared many times. The CDR3 end falls 3 residues outside the read, so it is completed with the germline J gene. The J gene is TRBJ2-3, the V gene TRBV5-5; D may be TRBD2 (5 bases). V dropped 1 base and J dropped 2 bases, with 8 bases sitting between them. CDR3 length equals 14 residues. Germline V CDR1 and CDR2: SGHKS, YYEKEE (reference sequence). The sequenced CDR3 bases are TGTGCCAGCAGCTTGTTCGGGGACACAGATACG. Translation: CASSLFGDTDT. In full, the CDR3 reads CASSLFGDTDTQYF.

This clone was observed many times. One junction end does not reproduce the germline sequence, and a read error may be involved. The DNA ends 3 residues before the CDR3 does, and the rest of the CDR3 is filled in from the germline J gene. The chain has TRBV12-3 or TRBV12-4 and TRBJ2-5; 9 bases are shared with TRBD2. CDR3 length: 14 residues. The sequenced part of the CDR3 DNA is TGTGCCAGCAGTTTTCTAGCGGGGCAAGGGACC. It yields the protein CASSFLAGQGT. The complete CDR3 protein is CASSFLAGQGTQYF.

At least ten counts were recorded for this clone. The read comes to an end 3 residues before the CDR3 does, leaving the germline J gene to fill in the end. This chain links TRBV4-2 with TRBJ2-6; 10 bases map to TRBD1. CDR3 size: 19 residues. Germline V lookup: CDR1 LGHNA, CDR2 YNFKEQ. With V trimmed by 0 bases and J by 2 bases, 7 bases remained unmatched. CDR3 DNA, as far as it was read: TGTGCCAGCAGCCAAGAATCAGGGACAGGGGATCCTGGGGCCAACGTC. This translates into CASSQESGTGDPGANV. The whole CDR3 protein reads CASSQESGTGDPGANVLTF.

This clone has ten or more counts. The CDR3 end falls 3 residues outside the read, so it is completed with the germline J gene. The rearrangement links TRBV11-3 to TRBJ1-1; maybe TRBD1 (5 bases). CDR3 length: 13 residues. The V and J ends lost 1 base and 4 bases respectively, with 7 bases between them. The germline gives CDR1 SGHNT, CDR2 YENEEA. The CDR3 region is CASSLAGGTEAFF. Incomplete CDR3 DNA: TGTGCCAGCAGCTTAGCGGGGGGCACTGAA.

This clone was seen at least ten times. The CDR3 end falls 3 residues outside the read, so it is completed with the germline J gene. The chain links TRBV6-2 or TRBV6-3 to TRBJ1-5, with 7 bases identical to TRBD1. The CDR3 loop spans 16 amino acids. Unmatched junction bases numbered 8, after V lost 6 bases and J lost 0 bases. Germline CDR1 MNHEY, CDR2 SVGEGT. The part of the CDR3 DNA that was read is TGTGCCAGCAGGGTCTCCAGGGGGATTAGCAATCAGCCC. This gives the protein CASRVSRGISNQP. The CDR3 reads in full as CASRVSRGISNQPQHF.

This clone has a count of ten or more. The same CDR3 is also encoded by other DNA sequences in this sample. The sequenced CDR3 bases are TGTGCCAGCAGTGATTGGCCGGGGGTGAATTCACCC. Protein: CASSDWPGVNSP. The full CDR3 protein is CASSDWPGVNSPLHF. The rearrangement joins TRBV2 to TRBJ1-6; possible D gene TRBD1, 5 bases. The CDR3 goes on 3 residues after the read ends, and that part is filled in from the germline J gene. Germline-derived CDR1 and CDR2 are SNHLY and FYNNEI. There are 15 residues in the CDR3. With 3 bases removed from V and 7 bases from J, the gap between germline ends came to 13 bases.